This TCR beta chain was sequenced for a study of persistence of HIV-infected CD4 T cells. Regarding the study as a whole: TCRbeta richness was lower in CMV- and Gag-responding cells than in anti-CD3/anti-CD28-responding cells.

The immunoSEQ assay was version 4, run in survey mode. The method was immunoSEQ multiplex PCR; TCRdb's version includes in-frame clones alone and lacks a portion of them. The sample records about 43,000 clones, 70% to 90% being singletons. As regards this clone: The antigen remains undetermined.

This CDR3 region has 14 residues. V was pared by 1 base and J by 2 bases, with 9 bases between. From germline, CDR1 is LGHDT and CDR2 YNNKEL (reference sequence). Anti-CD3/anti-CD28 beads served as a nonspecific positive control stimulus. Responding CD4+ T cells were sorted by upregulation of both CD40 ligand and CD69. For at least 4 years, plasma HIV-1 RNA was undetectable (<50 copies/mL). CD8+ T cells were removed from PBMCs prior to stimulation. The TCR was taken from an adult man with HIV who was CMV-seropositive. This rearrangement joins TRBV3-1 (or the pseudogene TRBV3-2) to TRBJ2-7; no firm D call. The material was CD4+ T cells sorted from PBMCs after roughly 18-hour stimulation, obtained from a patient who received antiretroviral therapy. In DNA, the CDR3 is TGTGCCAGCAGCCAAGTATCGGGCGCCTACGAGCAGTACTTC. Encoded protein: CASSQVSGAYEQYF.